This entry lists 4 T cell receptor beta chains sequenced from one sample in a study of cytomegalovirus exposure and HLA in healthy donors. 13 Jbeta primers and 60 Vbeta primers were used for the PCR. Sequencing used immunoSEQ multiplex PCR; TCRdb keeps in-frame clones, though not all of them. The table has roughly 150,000 clones, approximately 80% seen once. The material sequenced was PBMCs. The receptors were sampled from a male donor in good health and CMV-seronegative.

This clone was detected a few times. The chain combines TRBV28 with TRBJ2-3, with D possibly being TRBD1 (6 bases). Deletions cut 0 bases from V and 1 base from J, with 8 bases between. The CDR3 runs to 15 residues. Per germline, CDR1 MDHEN and CDR2 SYDVKM. The CDR3 is CASSLWTGGTDTQYF. The CDR3 coding sequence is TGTGCCAGCAGTTTATGGACAGGCGGCACAGATACGCAGTATTTT. Together with reference TRBV28 and TRBJ2-3, the CDR3 gives the full variable domain: DVKVTQSSRYLVKRTGEKVFLECVQDMDHENMFWYRQDPGLGLRLIYFSYDVKMKEKGDIPEGYSVSREKKERFSLILESASTNQTSMYLCASSLWTGGTDTQYFGPGTRLTVL.

The chain links TRBV9 to TRBJ2-7; D might be TRBD2 (6 bases). Trimming removed 0 bases from V and 4 bases from J, with 20 bases in between. Germline assignment: CDR1 SGDLS and CDR2 YYNGEE. The CDR3 covers 17 residues. CDR3 amino acids: CASSVAGSYPGTYEQYF. In nucleotides, the CDR3 is TGTGCCAGCAGCGTAGCCGGGTCCTACCCTGGGACTTACGAGCAGTACTTC.

The J gene is TRBJ2-5, the V gene TRBV2, with D tentatively TRBD1 (5 bases). The CDR3 is 13 amino acids. From germline, CDR1 is SNHLY and CDR2 FYNNEI. V shed 11 bases and J shed 1 base, with 14 bases lying between them. CDR3 residues: CAAQTETQETQYF. The CDR3 DNA reads as TGTGCCGCACAGACAGAGACCCAAGAGACCCAGTACTTC.

The table lists this clone with a few counts. The chain uses TRBV7-7 and TRBJ2-1; TRBD1 matches at 9 bases. This CDR3 is built from 16 residues. After removal of 0 bases from V and 5 bases from J, the junction contained 5 bases not matched to a gene. The germline V gene encodes CDR1 SSHAT and CDR2 FNYEAQ (reference sequence). CDR3 DNA sequence: TGTGCCAGCAGCTTAGCTTCGGGACAGGGAAACAATGAGCAGTTCTTC. Translation gives CASSLASGQGNNEQFF.